The 9 T cell receptor beta chains in this list originate from one sample, sequenced in a study of cytomegalovirus exposure and HLA in healthy donors. The PCR made use of 60 Vbeta and 13 Jbeta primers. This table comes from immunoSEQ multiplex PCR, and its TCRdb copy is limited to in-frame clones, with some not included. The sample includes 150,000 to 200,000 clones, around 90% of them seen just once. The sequencing input was PBMCs. The receptors derive from a woman aged 18 to 35 in good health and CMV-seronegative.

The rearrangement uses TRBV6-5 and TRBJ1-1, with no clear D. The ends were cut back, 0 bases at V and 2 bases at J, with 7 bases in the middle. From germline, CDR1 is MNHEY and CDR2 SVGAGI. This CDR3 has 14 amino acids. Here the CDR3 reads CASSYSQLNTEAFF. DNA of the CDR3: TGTGCCAGCAGTTACTCACAGCTAAACACTGAAGCTTTCTTT.

The V and J genes are TRBV6-6 and TRBJ1-2, with D unresolved. V was cut by 6 bases and J by 8 bases, with 10 bases left in between. Germline CDR1 reads MNHNY; CDR2 reads SVGAGI (reference sequence). The CDR3 consists of 11 residues. CDR3 residues: CASRGRKGYTF. CDR3 bases: TGTGCCAGCAGGGGGAGGAAGGGCTACACCTTC.

The rearrangement links TRBV11-2 to TRBJ2-5; D is unclear. The J call is doubtful: the DNA matches TRBJ2-7 better. The CDR3 contains 12 residues. The germline V gene encodes CDR1 SGHAT and CDR2 FQNNGV. This CDR3 reads CASSLSIYEQYF. The CDR3 coding sequence is TGTGCCAGCAGCTTAAGCATCTACGAGCAGTACTTC.

On this clone: Germline is not matched at one junction end, which may reflect a read error. CDR3 sequence (DNA): TGTGCCAGCAGCCAAGATCGGACCAGGGCTAACAATGGCTACACCTTC. Protein sequence: CASSQDRTRANNGYTF. This chain joins TRBV4-2 and TRBJ1-2; the D gene is possibly TRBD1 (5 bases). The CDR3 covers 16 residues. The V gene's germline CDR1 is LGHNA and CDR2 YNFKEQ.

V gene TRBV9 combines with J gene TRBJ2-5, with TRBD1 matching 7 bases. With the DNA end fitting TRBJ2-7 better, the J assignment may be wrong. This CDR3 is built from 14 residues. Germline V gene data show CDR1 as SGDLS and CDR2 as YYNGEE. The CDR3 here is CASSAVAGGYEQYF. Written as DNA, the CDR3 is TGTGCCAGCAGCGCCGTGGCAGGGGGCTACGAGCAGTACTTC.

The chain has TRBV12-5 and TRBJ2-3; D unclear. There are 13 residues in the CDR3. V was cut by 3 bases and J by 1 base, with 5 bases left in between. CDR1 is LGHNT, CDR2 FRNRAP, per germline. The CDR3 nucleotides are TGTGCTAGTGGTTTTGGAGGCACAGATACGCAGTATTTT. Translation: CASGFGGTDTQYF.

This clone showed up just a few times. This rearrangement joins TRBV6-4 to TRBJ1-1; 8 bases are a match to TRBD1. The V and J ends lost 2 bases and 0 bases, in that order; junction bases with no gene match: 5. The CDR3 sequence is 16 residues long. CDR1 MRHNA and CDR2 SNTAGT come from the germline V gene. CDR3 loop: CASSDGAGGLNTEAFF. The CDR3 coding sequence is TGTGCCAGCAGTGACGGGGCAGGGGGCCTGAACACTGAAGCTTTCTTT.

The chain links TRBV7-9 to TRBJ1-2; a weak D match, TRBD1 (5 bases). The ends were cut back, 1 base at V and 8 bases at J, with 11 bases in the middle. This CDR3 region has 13 residues. Germline V gives CDR1 SEHNR, CDR2 FQNEAQ (reference sequence). CDR3: CASSLGGSAGYTF. DNA for the CDR3: TGTGCCAGCAGCTTAGGGGGCAGCGCCGGCTACACCTTC.

This rearrangement joins TRBV9 to TRBJ2-1; D gene unclear. Germline values: CDR1 SGDLS, CDR2 YYNGEE. The CDR3 is made up of 14 amino acids. Trimming pared 2 bases from V and 3 bases from J, leaving 9 bases between. CDR3 in DNA: TGTGCCAGCAGCGTGTCGGGTATCTACAATGAGCAGTTCTTC. It is translated as CASSVSGIYNEQFF.